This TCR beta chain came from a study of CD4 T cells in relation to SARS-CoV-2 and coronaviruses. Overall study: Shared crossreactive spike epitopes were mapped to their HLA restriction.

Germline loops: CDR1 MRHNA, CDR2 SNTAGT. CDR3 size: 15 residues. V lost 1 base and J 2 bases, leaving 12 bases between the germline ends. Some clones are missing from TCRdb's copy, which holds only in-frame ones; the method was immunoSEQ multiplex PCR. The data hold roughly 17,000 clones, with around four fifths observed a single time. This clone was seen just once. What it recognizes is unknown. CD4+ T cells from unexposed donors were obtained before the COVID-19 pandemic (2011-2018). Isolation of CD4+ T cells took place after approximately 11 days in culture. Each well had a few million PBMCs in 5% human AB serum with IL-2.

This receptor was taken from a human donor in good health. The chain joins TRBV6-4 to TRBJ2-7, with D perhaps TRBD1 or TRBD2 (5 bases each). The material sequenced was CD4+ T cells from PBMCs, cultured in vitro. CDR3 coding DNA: TGTGCCAGCAGTGACTATGCCGGGGCCGCCTACGAGCAGTACTTC. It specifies CASSDYAGAAYEQYF.